Listed below are T cell receptor beta chains from one sample, sequenced in a study of T cell repertoires in cytomegalovirus infection. TCRdb used MiXCR to reprocess the reads, holding one entry per CDR3 protein. The sample lists approximately 500,000 distinct CDR3 sequences; 15% to 20% were seen once. Sequences were obtained from CD8+ T cells from PBMCs. The origin of the receptors is a human donor in good health (CMV status not recorded). Some clones in this sample may be carry-over from other donors' samples. CDR3s include the opening cysteine and the closing phenylalanine or tryptophan. The D gene is left open where the match is weak. Some rows mark clone size as missing; the rest say once, few, many or name a class of expanded clone.

v_gene	d_gene	j_gene	abundance	len	CDR3nt	CDR3aa
TRBV18	TRBD2	TRBJ2-1	NA	18	TGTGCCAGCTCACCAACCGGGACTAGCGGGAGATACCACAATGAGCAGTTCTTC	CASSPTGTSGRYHNEQFF
TRBV6-5	NA	TRBJ2-1	many	14	TGTGCCAGCAGTTACTCGGACTCCAACAATGAGCAGTTCTTC	CASSYSDSNNEQFF
TRBV27	NA	TRBJ1-1	few	13	TGTGCCAGCAGTTTATCCCGGAAAGGTGAAGCTTTCTTT	CASSLSRKGEAFF
TRBV15	NA	TRBJ2-5	NA	15	TGTGCCACCAGCAGAGATGGGACAAGGCGGGAGACCCAGTACTTC	CATSRDGTRRETQYF
TRBV7-2	NA	TRBJ2-1	many	13	TGTGCCAGCAGCTTAGAGTTTTACAATGAGCAGTTCTTC	CASSLEFYNEQFF
TRBV29-1	NA	TRBJ1-2	NA	14	TGCAGCGCCGGCGTTGGGTGGAAGGACTATGGCTACACCTTC	CSAGVGWKDYGYTF
TRBV28	NA	TRBJ2-3	many	16	TGTGCCAGCAGTTTCTCGGTCCAGATTAGCACAGATACGCAGTATTTT	CASSFSVQISTDTQYF
TRBV11-2	TRBD1	TRBJ1-1	few	12	TGTGCCAGCAATCGACAGGGAACTGAAGCTTTCTTT	CASNRQGTEAFF
TRBV19	NA	TRBJ1-1	NA	16	TGTGCCAGTAGTATAATCCGACAGACCCTGAACACTGAAGCTTTCTTT	CASSIIRQTLNTEAFF
TRBV6-5	NA	TRBJ2-1	few	14	TGTGCCAGCAGAATAGGGGGTTCCTACAATGAGCAGTTCTTC	CASRIGGSYNEQFF
TRBV10-3	NA	TRBJ2-1	few	15	TGTGCCATCAGCGAGTCGGGGGGCATCTACAATGAGCAGTTCTTC	CAISESGGIYNEQFF
TRBV11-2	TRBD2	TRBJ2-2	NA	19	TGTGCCAGCAGCTTAGATAGGACTAGCGGGGGGGTTAACACCGGGGAGCTGTTTTTT	CASSLDRTSGGVNTGELFF
TRBV20-1	TRBD2	TRBJ2-5	few	16	TGCAGTGCTCCCTCCGTCGCGGGGGGACCTCAAGAGACCCAGTACTTC	CSAPSVAGGPQETQYF
TRBV7-6	NA	TRBJ2-3	many	15	TGTGCCAGCAGCCCCAGGAAGGGCCCCACAGATACGCAGTATTTT	CASSPRKGPTDTQYF
TRBV7-3	NA	TRBJ1-1	few	13	TGTGCCAGCAGCAACCTTGGTAACACTGAAGCTTTCTTT	CASSNLGNTEAFF
TRBV30	TRBD1	TRBJ1-2	few	13	TGTGCCTGGAGTCCGGGACAGGGGCTTGGCTACACCTTC	CAWSPGQGLGYTF
TRBV29-1	TRBD1	TRBJ2-7	NA	11	TGCAGCGGGGGGACAGGGGGTGAGCAGTACTTC	CSGGTGGEQYF
TRBV7-9	NA	TRBJ1-2	many	13	TGTGCCAGCAGCTTAGCGGGATTTTATGGCTACACCTTC	CASSLAGFYGYTF
TRBV7-9	NA	TRBJ1-1	NA	12	TGTGCCACCGTGGGGACTGCTGATGAAGCTTTCTTT	CATVGTADEAFF
TRBV6-4	NA	TRBJ2-1	many	15	TGTGCCAGCAGTAGAACGGGACTTATGGGTAATGAGCAGTTCTTC	CASSRTGLMGNEQFF
TRBV19	NA	TRBJ2-7	many	13	TGTGCCAGTAGTATACAAGAGACCTACGAGCAGTACTTC	CASSIQETYEQYF
TRBV19	TRBD1	TRBJ1-5	many	13	TGTGCCAGCAGACAGGGTCACAATCAGCCCCAGCATTTT	CASRQGHNQPQHF
TRBV27	NA	TRBJ2-1	many	14	TGTGCCAGCAGCCCTGGTACAGCCCCCAATGAGCAGTTCTTC	CASSPGTAPNEQFF
TRBV6-1	NA	TRBJ2-7	many	12	TGTGCCAGCAGTGCGGGAGTTCGGGAGCAGTACTTC	CASSAGVREQYF
TRBV7-6	NA	TRBJ2-3	many	15	TGTGCCAGCAGCCCCGGCCCTGGGAGCACAGATACGCAGTATTTT	CASSPGPGSTDTQYF
TRBV10-3	TRBD1	TRBJ1-1	few	15	TGTGCCATCAGTAAATCTAACTCGGGACAGGGATGGGCTTTCTTT	CAISKSNSGQGWAFF
TRBV7-9	TRBD1	TRBJ2-6	many	17	TGTGCCAGCAGCTTACGGACAGGTACTGGTGGGGCCAACGTCCTGACTTTC	CASSLRTGTGGANVLTF
TRBV7-9	NA	TRBJ1-1	many	14	TGTGCCAGCACCCCAGTTGCGGGGAGGGTTGCGGCTTTCTTT	CASTPVAGRVAAFF
TRBV11-2	NA	TRBJ2-3	many	14	TGTGCCAGCAGCACCGGGACTAGCACAGATACGCAGTATTTT	CASSTGTSTDTQYF
TRBV7-6	NA	TRBJ2-7	many	14	TGTGCCAGCAGCTTAGTATCCGGAGGTAGAGAGCAGTACTTC	CASSLVSGGREQYF
TRBV10-3	NA	TRBJ2-2	few	11	TGTGCCATCAGTGAGTCGTTGGAGCTGTTTTTT	CAISESLELFF